This TCR beta chain appears in the sequencing data of a study of shared clonotypes between healthy human individuals. TCRdb keeps only in-frame clones here, not all; method: immunoSEQ multiplex PCR. The data contain about 2.4 million clones, over 85% of them seen just once; the ten biggest clones take up 0.36%. This CDR3 spans 15 amino acids. The V gene's germline CDR1 is SGHVS and CDR2 FNYEAQ. Regarding this clone: At one boundary the junction diverges from the germline segment, which might be a read error.

The chain employs TRBV7-6 and TRBJ2-2, with a weak D call TRBD1 (7 bases). The sample comprised naive CD4+ T cells from PBMCs. Subset denoted: CD45RA+ positively selected. This clonotype was obtained from a man aged 18-30 years in good health. Some clones in this sample may be carry-over from other donors' samples. CDR3 protein: CAGSLYQGGTGELFF. CDR3 in DNA: TGTGCCGGCAGCTTATACCAGGGGGGCACCGGGGAGCTGTTTTTT.